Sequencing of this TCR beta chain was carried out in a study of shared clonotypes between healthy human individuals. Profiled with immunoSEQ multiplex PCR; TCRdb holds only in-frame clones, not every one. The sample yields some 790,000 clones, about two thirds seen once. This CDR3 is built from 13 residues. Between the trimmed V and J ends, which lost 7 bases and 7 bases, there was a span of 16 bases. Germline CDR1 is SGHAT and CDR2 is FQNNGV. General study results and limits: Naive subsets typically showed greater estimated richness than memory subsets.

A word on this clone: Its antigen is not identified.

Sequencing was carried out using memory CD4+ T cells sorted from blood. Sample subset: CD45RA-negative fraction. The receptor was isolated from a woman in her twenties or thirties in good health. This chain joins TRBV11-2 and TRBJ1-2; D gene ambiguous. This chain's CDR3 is CASTADGVGGYTF. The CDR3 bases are TGTGCCAGCACCGCGGACGGCGTTGGTGGCTACACCTTC.